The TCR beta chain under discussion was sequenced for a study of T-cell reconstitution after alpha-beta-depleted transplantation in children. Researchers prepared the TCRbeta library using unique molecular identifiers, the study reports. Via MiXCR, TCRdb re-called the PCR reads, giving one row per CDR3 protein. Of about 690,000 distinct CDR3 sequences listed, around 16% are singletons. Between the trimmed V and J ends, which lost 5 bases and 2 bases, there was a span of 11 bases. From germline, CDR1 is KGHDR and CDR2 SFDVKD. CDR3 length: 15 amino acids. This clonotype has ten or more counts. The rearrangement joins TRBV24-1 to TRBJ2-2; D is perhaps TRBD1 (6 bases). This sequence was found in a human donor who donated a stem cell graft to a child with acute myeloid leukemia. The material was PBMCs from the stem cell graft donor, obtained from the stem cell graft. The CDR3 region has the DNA TGTGCCACCAGTGGAGGGACACATAACACCGGGGAGCTGTTTTTT. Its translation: CATSGGTHNTGELFF.